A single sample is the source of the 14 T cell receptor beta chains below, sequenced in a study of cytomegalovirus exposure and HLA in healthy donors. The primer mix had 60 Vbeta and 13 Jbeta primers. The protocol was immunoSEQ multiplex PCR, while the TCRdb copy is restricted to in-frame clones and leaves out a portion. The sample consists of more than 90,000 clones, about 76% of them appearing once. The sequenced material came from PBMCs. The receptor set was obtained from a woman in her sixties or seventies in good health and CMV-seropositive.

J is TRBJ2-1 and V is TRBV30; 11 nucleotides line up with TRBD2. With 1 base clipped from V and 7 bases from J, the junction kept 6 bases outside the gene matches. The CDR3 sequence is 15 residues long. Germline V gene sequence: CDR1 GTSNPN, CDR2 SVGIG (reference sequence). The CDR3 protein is CAWSEGLAEGNEQFF. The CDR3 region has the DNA TGTGCCTGGAGTGAGGGACTAGCGGAGGGGAATGAGCAGTTCTTC.

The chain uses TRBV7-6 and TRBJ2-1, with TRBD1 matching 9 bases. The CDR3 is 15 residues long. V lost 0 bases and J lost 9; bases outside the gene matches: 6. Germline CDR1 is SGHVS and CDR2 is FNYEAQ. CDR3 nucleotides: TGTGCCAGCAGCTTAGCCCTACAGGGGGCGGGTGAGCAGTTCTTC. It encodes CASSLALQGAGEQFF.

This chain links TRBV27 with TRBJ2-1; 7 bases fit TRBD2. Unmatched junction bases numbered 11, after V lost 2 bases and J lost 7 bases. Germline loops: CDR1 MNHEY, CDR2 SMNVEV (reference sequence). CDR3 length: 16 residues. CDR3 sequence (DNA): TGTGCCAGCAGTTTAACCTGGGTAGCGGGTCAGAATGAGCAGTTCTTC. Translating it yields CASSLTWVAGQNEQFF.

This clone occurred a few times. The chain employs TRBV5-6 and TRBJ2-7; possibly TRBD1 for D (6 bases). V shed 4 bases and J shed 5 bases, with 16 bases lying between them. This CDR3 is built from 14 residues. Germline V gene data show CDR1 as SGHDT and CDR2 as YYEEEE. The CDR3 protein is CASSPLLQGDEQYF. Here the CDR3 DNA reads TGTGCCAGCAGCCCGTTATTACAGGGTGACGAGCAGTACTTC.

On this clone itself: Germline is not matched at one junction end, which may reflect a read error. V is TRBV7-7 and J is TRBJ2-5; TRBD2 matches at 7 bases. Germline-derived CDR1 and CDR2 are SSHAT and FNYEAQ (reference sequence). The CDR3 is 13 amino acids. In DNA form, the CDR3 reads TGTGCTAGCAGCTTTGGGGGAGGGGAGACCCAGTACTTC. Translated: CASSFGGGETQYF.

CDR3: CASSKDQGAKGGYTF. DNA for the CDR3: TGCGCCAGCAGCAAGGATCAGGGGGCAAAAGGTGGCTACACCTTC. The genes are TRBV5-1 and TRBJ1-2; 8 positions match TRBD1. The CDR3 extends over 15 amino acids. In germline, CDR1 is SGHRS, CDR2 YFSETQ. V lost 4 bases to trimming and J lost 7 bases; unmatched junction nucleotides: 12.

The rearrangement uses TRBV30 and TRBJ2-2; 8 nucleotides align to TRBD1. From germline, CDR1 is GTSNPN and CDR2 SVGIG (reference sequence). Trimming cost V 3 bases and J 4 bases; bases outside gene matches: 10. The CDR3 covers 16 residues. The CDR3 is CAWSLRTGSGTGELFF. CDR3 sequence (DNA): TGTGCCTGGAGCCTAAGGACAGGGTCTGGCACCGGGGAGCTGTTTTTT.

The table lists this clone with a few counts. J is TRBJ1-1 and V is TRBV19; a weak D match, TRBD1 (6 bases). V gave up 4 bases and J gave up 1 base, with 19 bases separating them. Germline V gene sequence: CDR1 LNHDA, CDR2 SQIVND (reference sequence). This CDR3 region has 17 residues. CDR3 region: CASSTFPGQPQNTEAFF. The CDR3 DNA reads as TGTGCCAGTAGTACTTTCCCTGGACAGCCACAGAACACTGAAGCTTTCTTT.

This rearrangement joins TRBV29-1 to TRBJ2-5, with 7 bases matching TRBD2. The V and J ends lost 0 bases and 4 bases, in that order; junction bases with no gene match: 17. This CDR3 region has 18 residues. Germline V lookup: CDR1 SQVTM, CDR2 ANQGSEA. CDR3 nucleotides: TGCAGCGTTGAAGATCATAGTTTCGGCGGGAGAGGGCGAGAGACCCAGTACTTC. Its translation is CSVEDHSFGGRGRETQYF. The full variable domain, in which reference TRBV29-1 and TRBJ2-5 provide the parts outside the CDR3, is SAVISQKPSRDICQRGTSLTIQCQVDSQVTMMFWYRQQPGQSLTLIATANQGSEATYESGFVIDKFPISRPNLTFSTLTVSNMSPEDSSIYLCSVEDHSFGGRGRETQYFGPGTRLLVL.

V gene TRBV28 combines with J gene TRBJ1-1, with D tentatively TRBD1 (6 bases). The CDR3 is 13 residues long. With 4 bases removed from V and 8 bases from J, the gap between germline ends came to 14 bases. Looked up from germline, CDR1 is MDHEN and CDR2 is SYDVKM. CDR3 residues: CASSSDRSGEAFF. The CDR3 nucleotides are TGTGCCAGCAGTTCGGACAGATCAGGCGAAGCTTTCTTT.

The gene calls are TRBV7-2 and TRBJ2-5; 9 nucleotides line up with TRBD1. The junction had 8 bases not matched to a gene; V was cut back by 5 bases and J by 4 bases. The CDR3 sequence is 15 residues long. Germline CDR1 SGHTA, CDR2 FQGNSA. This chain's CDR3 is CASSAQTGGAETQYF. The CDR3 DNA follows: TGTGCCAGCAGCGCCCAGACAGGGGGAGCAGAGACCCAGTACTTC.

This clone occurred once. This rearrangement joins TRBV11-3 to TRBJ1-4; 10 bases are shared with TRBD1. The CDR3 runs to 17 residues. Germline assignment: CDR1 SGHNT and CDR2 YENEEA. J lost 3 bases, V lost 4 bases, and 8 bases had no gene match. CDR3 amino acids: CASSSRQGALSNEKLFF. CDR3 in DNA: TGTGCCAGCAGCTCCAGACAGGGGGCGTTATCTAATGAAAAACTGTTTTTT.

CDR3 nucleotides: TGTGCCAGCAGCTTGTCGTTGGCGGTAAACACTGAAGCTTTCTTT. It translates to CASSLSLAVNTEAFF. V usage is TRBV5-5 and J usage is TRBJ1-1, with D unclear. The CDR3 is 15 residues long. Between the trimmed V and J ends, which lost 1 base and 2 bases, there was a span of 12 bases. Germline values: CDR1 SGHKS, CDR2 YYEKEE (reference sequence).

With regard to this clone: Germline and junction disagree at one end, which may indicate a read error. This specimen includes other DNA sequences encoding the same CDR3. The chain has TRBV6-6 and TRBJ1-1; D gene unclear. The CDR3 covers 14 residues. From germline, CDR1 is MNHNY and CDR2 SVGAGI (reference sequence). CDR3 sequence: CASSYSALNTEAFF. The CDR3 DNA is TGTGCCAGCAGCTACTCGGCTTTGAACACTGAAGCTTTCTTT.